A single sample gave rise to the 30 T cell receptor beta chains below, sequenced in a study of Tregs in tolerant kidney transplant recipients. The method was immunoSEQ multiplex PCR; TCRdb's version includes in-frame clones alone and lacks a portion of them. The table shows 55,000 to 80,000 clones, with 98% occurring only once. This sample comprised Tregs from blood, obtained before the transplant. Every receptor here comes from a human donor who received a combined kidney and bone marrow transplant.

This sequence joins TRBV30 and TRBJ1-3, with a weak D call TRBD1 (6 bases). V was cut by 2 bases and J by 0 bases, with 11 bases left in between. Germline lookup yields CDR1 GTSNPN and CDR2 SVGIG (reference sequence). The CDR3 extends over 15 amino acids. DNA of the CDR3: TGTGCCTGGAGTTCTACAGGGTACTCTGGAAACACCATATATTTT. It is translated as CAWSSTGYSGNTIYF.

V and J are TRBV19 and TRBJ2-7; 9 bases line up with TRBD1. V trimming: 9 bases; J trimming: 3 bases; junction bases outside the gene matches: 6. There are 13 residues in the CDR3. CDR1 and CDR2 from the germline V gene are LNHDA and SQIVND (reference sequence). The CDR3 DNA follows: TGTGCCAGCGCACGGGACAGGGACTACGAGCAGTACTTC. This encodes CASARDRDYEQYF.

This rearrangement joins TRBV19 to TRBJ2-2, with 8 positions matching TRBD2. CDR3 length: 14 amino acids. Trimming cost V 4 bases and J 4 bases; bases outside gene matches: 2. CDR1 is LNHDA, CDR2 SQIVND, per germline (reference sequence). The CDR3 bases are TGTGCCAGTAGTAGCGGGAGGATCACCGGGGAGCTGTTTTTT. Amino acids: CASSSGRITGELFF.

This sequence joins TRBV2 and TRBJ1-2; 7 bases agree with TRBD1. Germline CDR1 reads SNHLY; CDR2 reads FYNNEI. With 4 bases clipped from V and 3 bases from J, the junction kept 5 bases outside the gene matches. This CDR3 comprises 14 residues. CDR3 loop: CASSVEGADYGYTF. CDR3 bases: TGTGCCAGCAGTGTGGAGGGGGCCGACTATGGCTACACCTTC.

The chain uses TRBV29-1 and TRBJ2-1; the match to TRBD2 covers 8 bases. Germline lookup yields CDR1 SQVTM and CDR2 ANQGSEA. The V and J ends lost 6 bases and 5 bases, in that order; junction bases with no gene match: 6. The CDR3 is made up of 13 amino acids. The CDR3 region is CSVGGTSHNEQFF. The DNA of the CDR3 is TGCAGCGTCGGCGGGACTAGTCACAATGAGCAGTTCTTC.

The chain couples TRBV6-6 to TRBJ1-2; no definite D call. CDR1 MNHNY and CDR2 SVGAGI come from the germline V gene (reference sequence). V was trimmed by 8 bases and J by 0 bases, leaving 10 bases between them. The CDR3 length is 13 residues. In nucleotides, the CDR3 is TGTGCCAGCGAGGGAGATCCTAACTATGGCTACACCTTC. This sequence encodes CASEGDPNYGYTF.

This clone was detected once. The chain combines TRBV5-1 with TRBJ2-5, with TRBD2 matching over 9 bases. Germline-derived CDR1 and CDR2 are SGHRS and YFSETQ. The length of the CDR3 is 14 residues. The trim removed 4 bases at V and 4 bases at J, leaving 5 bases unmatched. The CDR3 protein is CASSRDSGGETQYF. DNA for the CDR3: TGCGCCAGCAGCCGGGATAGCGGGGGAGAGACCCAGTACTTC.

The chain employs TRBV6-5 and TRBJ2-7, with D possibly TRBD2 on 5 matching bases. The ends were cut back, 8 bases at V and 5 bases at J, with 19 bases in the middle. In germline, CDR1 is MNHEY, CDR2 SVGAGI. This CDR3 comprises 14 residues. The CDR3 region has the DNA TGTGCCAGCTCTACGACTAACTCTGGTCACGAGCAGTACTTC. This codes for CASSTTNSGHEQYF.

The chain couples TRBV7-3 to TRBJ2-5; 9 bases match TRBD2. This CDR3 is built from 14 residues. Per germline, CDR1 SGHTA and CDR2 FQGTGA. V shed 4 bases, J shed 4 bases, and the junction held 4 bases outside the gene matches. The CDR3 loop is CASSSAGGRETQYF. The CDR3 DNA follows: TGTGCCAGCAGCTCAGCGGGAGGACGAGAGACCCAGTACTTC.

J is TRBJ2-7 and V is TRBV6-1, with TRBD2 as a possible D gene (5 bases). The CDR3 length is 15 residues. Trimming removed 5 bases from V and 0 bases from J, with 14 bases in between. Germline V gene lookup returns CDR1 MNHNS and CDR2 SASEGT. This CDR3 reads CASSQLDSHSYEQYF. The CDR3 nucleotides are TGTGCCAGCAGTCAGTTGGACTCCCACTCCTACGAGCAGTACTTC.

This clone showed up just once. The chain couples TRBV7-2 to TRBJ2-1; 14 bases map to TRBD2. Unmatched junction bases numbered 6, after V lost 4 bases and J lost 7 bases. Looked up from germline, CDR1 is SGHTA and CDR2 is FQGNSA. This CDR3 is built from 16 residues. The CDR3 sequence: CASSSTSGGDGNEQFF. In DNA, the CDR3 is TGTGCCAGCAGCTCGACTAGCGGGGGGGATGGGAATGAGCAGTTCTTC. Filled out from reference TRBV7-2 and TRBJ2-1, the complete variable domain reads GAGVSQSPSNKVTEKGKDVELRCDPISGHTALYWYRQSLGQGLEFLIYFQGNSAPDKSGLPSDRFSAERTGGSVSTLTIQRTQQEDSAVYLCASSSTSGGDGNEQFFGPGTRLTVL.

The V call is TRBV10-3, the J call TRBJ2-7, with no clear D. The CDR3 sequence is 14 residues long. V lost 6 bases and J 6 bases, leaving 18 bases between the germline ends. Looked up from germline, CDR1 is ENHRY and CDR2 is SYGVKD. CDR3 sequence: CAISQLTADVEQYF. The DNA for the CDR3 is TGTGCCATCAGCCAGCTAACCGCGGATGTCGAGCAGTACTTC.

CDR3 bases: TGTGCCACCAGCAGAGATTATAGCAATCAGCCCCAGCATTTT. It is translated as CATSRDYSNQPQHF. The chain has TRBV15 and TRBJ1-5, with D unclear. Germline V gene data show CDR1 as LNHNV and CDR2 as YYDKDF (reference sequence). This CDR3 is 14 amino acids long. The ends were cut back, 0 bases at V and 0 bases at J, with 3 bases in the middle.

This clone was observed a single time. V and J are TRBV9 and TRBJ2-7; tentatively, D is TRBD1 (5 bases). CDR1 is SGDLS, CDR2 YYNGEE, per germline. This CDR3 has 15 residues. The V gene lost 0 bases and the J gene lost 3 bases, with 13 bases spanning the gap. The CDR3 region has the DNA TGTGCCAGCAGCGTAGGACAGCCGATCGACTACGAGCAGTACTTC. Translating it yields CASSVGQPIDYEQYF.

The V gene is TRBV10-3, the J gene TRBJ1-4; 9 bases align to TRBD1. Unmatched junction bases numbered 7, after V lost 3 bases and J lost 8 bases. The CDR3 sequence is 15 residues long. The germline CDR1 and CDR2 sequences are ENHRY and SYGVKD. CDR3 sequence: CAISDLDRGSEKLFF. The CDR3 region has the DNA TGTGCCATCAGTGATCTGGACAGGGGTAGCGAAAAACTGTTTTTT.

In its sample, this clone was seen a few times. The CDR3, as DNA: TGTGCCAGTAGTATAGTTCAGGGAAACACCATATATTTT. Protein: CASSIVQGNTIYF. The chain combines TRBV19 with TRBJ1-3; D call uncertain. Germline assignment: CDR1 LNHDA and CDR2 SQIVND (reference sequence). Trimming pared 1 base from V and 4 bases from J, leaving 5 bases between. This CDR3 has 13 amino acids.

The rearrangement joins TRBV28 to TRBJ1-2; D is unresolved. CDR3 length: 12 amino acids. Germline loops: CDR1 MDHEN, CDR2 SYDVKM. V lost 6 bases and J lost 0, with 5 bases in between. CDR3 nucleotide sequence: TGTGCCAGCAGGTCCTCTAACTATGGCTACACCTTC. Protein: CASRSSNYGYTF.

The chain couples TRBV29-1 to TRBJ2-7; a weak D match, TRBD2 (6 bases). Deletions cut 3 bases from V and 6 bases from J, with 15 bases between. Per the germline V gene, CDR1 is SQVTM and CDR2 is ANQGSEA. The CDR3 contains 13 residues. The CDR3 reads CSVEWVSGGEQYF. The CDR3 coding sequence is TGCAGCGTTGAGTGGGTCTCCGGGGGCGAGCAGTACTTC.

This chain uses TRBV7-9 with TRBJ2-7; 9 nucleotides line up with TRBD1. The CDR3 has 17 amino acids. Germline assignment: CDR1 SEHNR and CDR2 FQNEAQ (reference sequence). V shed 7 bases, J shed 4 bases, and the junction held 17 bases outside the gene matches. DNA of the CDR3: TGTGCCAGCACCCAATACTCGGGGACAGGGATGACTTACGAGCAGTACTTC. Its protein product is CASTQYSGTGMTYEQYF.

The CDR3 nucleotides are TGTGCCAGCAACAGGAGGGTTGGAGAGACCCAGTACTTC. Translated: CASNRRVGETQYF. The chain links TRBV5-4 to TRBJ2-5, with D possibly TRBD2 on 6 matching bases. The germline CDR1 and CDR2 sequences are SGHNT and YYREEE (reference sequence). The CDR3 contains 13 residues. Deletions cut 6 bases from V and 4 bases from J, with 13 bases between.

J is TRBJ2-3 and V is TRBV7-3, with D possibly matching TRBD1 (5 bases). The CDR3 has 14 residues. From germline, CDR1 is SGHTA and CDR2 FQGTGA. Trimming cost V 2 bases and J 6 bases, with 12 bases left between them. CDR3 amino acids: CASSLGIAGDTQYF. The CDR3 bases are TGTGCCAGCAGCTTAGGAATAGCAGGGGATACGCAGTATTTT.

The rearrangement uses TRBV21-1 and TRBJ2-1; TRBD2, the table's D call, lacks a check against the DNA. TRBV21-1 is listed as a pseudogene. CDR3 length: 21 residues. This CDR3 reads CASSKEPGSRAEPSSYNEQFF. Written as DNA, the CDR3 is TGTGCCAGCAGCAAAGAACCCGGGTCAAGAGCGGAACCCTCCTCCTACAATGAGCAGTTCTTC.

The CDR3 DNA sequence: TGTGCCAGCAGCTTAATCGCAGTCAGGCAAAATTCACCCCTCCACTTT. It translates to CASSLIAVRQNSPLHF. J is TRBJ1-6 and V is TRBV7-2; the D is unclear. This CDR3 contains 16 residues. With 2 bases removed from V and 7 bases from J, the gap between germline ends came to 15 bases. Germline-derived CDR1 and CDR2 are SGHTA and FQGNSA.

The chain links TRBV5-4 to TRBJ2-7, with 12 bases identical to TRBD1. Germline V gives CDR1 SGHNT, CDR2 YYREEE (reference sequence). The CDR3 has 15 residues. The trim removed 4 bases at V and 4 bases at J, leaving 6 bases unmatched. For the CDR3, the DNA is TGTGCCAGCAGCATAGGGACAGGGGGCGGATACGAGCAGTACTTC. It encodes CASSIGTGGGYEQYF.

The chain couples TRBV5-6 to TRBJ2-7; maybe TRBD2 (6 bases). Per the germline V gene, CDR1 is SGHDT and CDR2 is YYEEEE. V was trimmed by 0 bases and J by 2 bases, leaving 12 bases between them. The CDR3 extends over 15 amino acids. In nucleotides, the CDR3 is TGTGCCAGCAGCTTGGCCGCGGGACCGACCTACGAGCAGTACTTC. Protein sequence: CASSLAAGPTYEQYF.

The V and J genes are TRBV7-2 and TRBJ1-1; D is unresolved. The CDR3 totals 14 residues. Trimming removed 1 base from V and 1 base from J, with 7 bases in between. Germline-derived CDR1 and CDR2 are SGHTA and FQGNSA. The CDR3 DNA is TGTGCCAGCAGCTTAGGTCCGGGGAACACTGAAGCTTTCTTT. Protein: CASSLGPGNTEAFF.

The genes are TRBV5-4 and TRBJ2-1; 7 bases map to TRBD2. Looked up from germline, CDR1 is SGHNT and CDR2 is YYREEE (reference sequence). The CDR3 length is 15 residues. J was trimmed by 7 bases and V by 0 bases; bases with no gene match: 7. The DNA for the CDR3 is TGTGCCAGCAGCTTGGGGGCGGGAGTAGGGAATGAGCAGTTCTTC. Residues: CASSLGAGVGNEQFF.

The J gene is TRBJ1-2, the V gene TRBV2; D perhaps matches TRBD1 (5 bases). Trimming cost V 3 bases and J 5 bases, with 7 bases left between them. The CDR3 spans 12 residues. CDR1 and CDR2 from the germline V gene are SNHLY and FYNNEI. DNA of the CDR3: TGTGCCAGCAGTGAGGGGCAGTATGGCTACACCTTC. Its protein product is CASSEGQYGYTF.

The gene calls are TRBV4-1 and TRBJ1-2, with 8 bases matching TRBD1. Losses at the gene ends were 4 bases for V and 4 bases for J; bases not matched to a gene: 5. The CDR3 loop spans 14 amino acids. Germline CDR1 and CDR2: MGHRA and YSYEKL. The CDR3 here is CASSRPDRGYGYTF. In DNA form, the CDR3 reads TGCGCCAGCAGCCGCCCCGACAGGGGCTATGGCTACACCTTC.

The rearrangement uses TRBV18 and TRBJ1-1; D gene uncertain. V was cut by 6 bases and J by 7 bases, with 15 bases left in between. The CDR3 runs to 13 residues. Germline CDR1 KGHSH, CDR2 LQKENI. Here the CDR3 reads CASSPDTSSEAFF. The CDR3 DNA follows: TGTGCCAGCTCTCCCGACACCTCGAGTGAAGCTTTCTTT.